Following are 17 T cell receptor beta chains from one sample sequenced in a study of blood T cell repertoires in COVID-19 (dated by TCRdb to 2020 to 2021). Library creation used the immunoSEQ multiplex PCR assay. TCRdb retrieved this table from immuneACCESS and kept in-frame rearrangements only. Not all clones are present; in checked studies, unresolved V genes account for under half, and no reason is known for the remainder. This sample lists just under 40,000 clones; more than 65% were detected once. The ten most abundant clones make up roughly 25% of the sample. The sequenced sample consisted of peripheral blood. Receptors were obtained from a man between 70 and 80 years old with acute or convalescent COVID-19.

The gene calls are TRBV12-5 and TRBJ1-2, with TRBD1 matching over 7 bases. V was pared by 0 bases and J by 2 bases, with 18 bases of the junction left unmatched. The germline gives CDR1 LGHNT, CDR2 FRNRAP. The CDR3 spans 20 residues. CDR3 protein: CASGLVPRWTGTKENYGYTF. CDR3 coding DNA: TGTGCTAGTGGTTTGGTACCCCGATGGACAGGTACGAAGGAGAACTATGGCTACACCTTC. The whole variable domain, remainder taken from reference TRBV12-5 and TRBJ1-2, is DARVTQTPRHKVTEMGQEVTMRCQPILGHNTVFWYRQTMMQGLELLAYFRNRAPLDDSGMPKDRFSAEMPDATLATLKIQPSEPRDSAVYFCASGLVPRWTGTKENYGYTFGSGTRLTVV.

This clone was seen just once. The CDR3 region has the DNA TGTGCCACCAGAAGTACAGGGCACTATGGCTACACCTTC. Translated, it gives CATRSTGHYGYTF. V usage is TRBV19 and J usage is TRBJ1-2; tentatively, D is TRBD1 (6 bases). This CDR3 spans 13 amino acids. From germline, CDR1 is LNHDA and CDR2 SQIVND (reference sequence). V was pared by 10 bases and J by 3 bases, with 15 bases between.

The CDR3, as DNA: TGTGCCAGCAGTTACGGGAGGGATCATACGCAGTATTTT. Its protein is CASSYGRDHTQYF. The chain has TRBV6-6 and TRBJ2-3; 7 bases are a match to TRBD2. The CDR3 has 13 amino acids. The germline CDR1 and CDR2 sequences are MNHNY and SVGAGI (reference sequence). V dropped 2 bases and J dropped 7; count of bases not matched to a gene: 3.

This sequence joins TRBV19 and TRBJ2-6; D perhaps matches TRBD2 (6 bases). Trimming removed 0 bases from V and 2 bases from J, with 11 bases in between. The CDR3 is 17 amino acids. Germline values: CDR1 LNHDA, CDR2 SQIVND (reference sequence). CDR3 DNA sequence: TGTGCCAGTAGTATAGACTATCGCGGGGCTGGGGCCAACGTCCTGACTTTC. It is translated as CASSIDYRGAGANVLTF.

The rearrangement uses TRBV7-9 and TRBJ1-5; 12 bases map to TRBD1. Germline CDR1 is SEHNR and CDR2 is FQNEAQ (reference sequence). The CDR3 has 17 amino acids. V shed 0 bases, J shed 6 bases, and the junction held 6 bases outside the gene matches. The CDR3 bases are TGTGCCAGCAGCTTAGCGTGGGACAGGGGGCTTGGTCAGCCCCAGCATTTT. This gives the protein CASSLAWDRGLGQPQHF.

The rearrangement links TRBV28 to TRBJ1-4; 11 nucleotides line up with TRBD1. Germline CDR1 reads MDHEN; CDR2 reads SYDVKM. V lost 8 bases to trimming and J lost 7 bases; unmatched junction nucleotides: 6. There are 14 residues in the CDR3. The CDR3 here is CASRPGQGGEKLFF. The DNA for the CDR3 is TGTGCCAGCCGACCGGGACAGGGGGGTGAAAAACTGTTTTTT.

The V gene is TRBV4-3, the J gene TRBJ2-7; perhaps TRBD1 as D (5 bases). Between the trimmed V and J ends, which lost 3 bases and 6 bases, there was a span of 18 bases. The CDR3 contains 15 residues. Germline V CDR1 and CDR2: LGHNA, YSLEER. In DNA, the CDR3 is TGCGCCAGCAGCCAGGCGGTCCTAGGGGCTCGCGAGCAGTACTTC. It codes for CASSQAVLGAREQYF.

The chain employs TRBV25-1 and TRBJ2-5; 8 nucleotides agree with TRBD1. There are 14 residues in the CDR3. The germline V gene encodes CDR1 MGHDK and CDR2 SYGVNS. Trimming took 10 bases from V and 7 from J; bases not matched to a gene: 14. This CDR3 is CATHPQTGELTQYF. The CDR3 DNA follows: TGTGCCACACACCCCCAGACAGGGGAGTTGACCCAGTACTTC.

The chain employs TRBV11-2 and TRBJ2-1, with 10 bases matching TRBD1. The J segment lost 0 bases and the V segment lost 4 bases, leaving 6 bases of the junction unmatched. CDR1 SGHAT and CDR2 FQNNGV come from the germline V gene. The CDR3 totals 17 residues. The CDR3 loop reads CASSSLDRGGSYNEQFF. The DNA for the CDR3 is TGTGCCAGCAGCTCCTTGGACAGGGGGGGCTCCTACAATGAGCAGTTCTTC.

The genes are TRBV5-1 and TRBJ1-1; no reliable D call. This CDR3 is built from 13 residues. The germline V and J ends were trimmed by 6 bases and 0 bases, with 9 bases remaining between them. Germline-derived CDR1 and CDR2 are SGHRS and YFSETQ. DNA for the CDR3: TGCGCCAGCATCGGGGATATGAACACTGAAGCTTTCTTT. Translation: CASIGDMNTEAFF. The variable domain in full, with the rest retrieved from reference TRBV5-1 and TRBJ1-1, is KAGVTQTPRYLIKTRGQQVTLSCSPISGHRSVSWYQQTPGQGLQFLFEYFSETQRNKGNFPGRFSGRQFSNSRSEMNVSTLELGDSALYLCASIGDMNTEAFFGQGTRLTVV.

This chain connects TRBV4-3 to TRBJ1-5, with TRBD1 matching over 7 bases. The germline V gene has CDR1 LGHNA and CDR2 YSLEER. The CDR3 consists of 16 residues. V lost 0 bases to trimming and J lost 10 bases; unmatched junction nucleotides: 12. This CDR3 is CASSQERGQGQYPQHF. Here the CDR3 DNA reads TGCGCCAGCAGCCAAGAAAGGGGGCAGGGGCAGTACCCCCAGCATTTT.

V usage is TRBV2 and J usage is TRBJ1-5, with D possibly TRBD1 on 6 matching bases. This CDR3 is built from 15 residues. V was trimmed by 6 bases and J by 0 bases, leaving 12 bases between them. CDR1 and CDR2 (germline): SNHLY, FYNNEI. Here the CDR3 DNA reads TGTGCCAGCAGAAGACAGGTTTATAGCAATCAGCCCCAGCATTTT. Translation gives CASRRQVYSNQPQHF.

V gene TRBV27 combines with J gene TRBJ1-3; D unresolved. Germline CDR1 MNHEY, CDR2 SMNVEV (reference sequence). The V end was cut by 0 bases, the J end by 4 bases, with 10 bases between. CDR3 length: 15 amino acids. DNA for the CDR3: TGTGCCAGCAGTTTATCGCCGGGAGTAGGAAACACCATATATTTT. Its translation is CASSLSPGVGNTIYF.

This clone was detected a few times. This chain joins TRBV4-1 and TRBJ1-3; D gene uncertain. CDR3 length: 16 amino acids. Trimming removed 0 bases from V and 0 bases from J, with 9 bases in between. Germline lookup yields CDR1 MGHRA and CDR2 YSYEKL. As DNA, the CDR3 is TGCGCCAGCAGCCAAGAGAGGACTTTCTCTGGAAACACCATATATTTT. Translated: CASSQERTFSGNTIYF.

The V gene is TRBV6-4, the J gene TRBJ2-7, with TRBD1 identical over 7 bases. Germline trimming cut 6 bases from V and 5 bases from J; bases unmatched to any gene: 13. The germline gives CDR1 MRHNA, CDR2 SNTAGT. This CDR3 comprises 15 residues. CDR3 coding DNA: TGTGCCAGCAGGTACCCTCCAGGGACAGCGGACGAGCAGTACTTC. It translates to CASRYPPGTADEQYF.

The V and J genes are TRBV19 and TRBJ2-2; D possibly corresponds to TRBD1 (5 bases). Germline CDR1 LNHDA, CDR2 SQIVND (reference sequence). The CDR3 has 16 residues. Trimming removed 3 bases at V and 4 bases at J, with 15 bases between. CDR3 residues: CASSMVLGRGTGELFF. The CDR3 DNA reads TGTGCCAGTAGTATGGTACTGGGGCGAGGCACCGGGGAGCTGTTTTTT.

This clone was counted only a few times. The V call is TRBV6-5, the J call TRBJ1-2; a weak D match, TRBD1 (6 bases). The CDR3 extends over 13 amino acids. Trimming stripped 11 bases from V and 0 bases from J, with 13 bases between. CDR1 and CDR2 (germline): MNHEY, SVGAGI. CDR3 amino acids: CASQRTANYGYTF. The CDR3 DNA is TGTGCCTCCCAGAGGACAGCTAACTATGGCTACACCTTC.